This record covers a single TCR beta chain. The CDR3 has 14 residues. CDR1 MNHEY and CDR2 SVGAGI come from the germline V gene. With 6 bases removed from V and 0 bases from J, the gap between germline ends came to 11 bases. The data are from a study of blood T cell repertoires in COVID-19. Study summary: PBMCs, B-cell-depleted T cells, or T cells were the source of the cDNA or gDNA that made up the material.

Authors' data handling: Amplification of reference gene primers was used by the study to estimate nucleated cell counts. The data were produced by immunoSEQ multiplex PCR, yet TCRdb's version contains in-frame clones alone and is incomplete. V and J calls and clone size follow that table, whereas D and trimming were derived from the DNA. The table records about 310,000 clones, roughly 86% of them present only once. Enrollees, 18 to 89 years old, lived in about two dozen US areas. Recovered status in Cohort 3 required two negative PCRs, clearance, or symptom resolution. The specimen sequenced was PBMCs or T cells enriched from blood (not recorded which). This receptor was obtained from a young woman who had recovered from COVID-19. This chain uses TRBV6-5 with TRBJ1-1, with unresolved D. Written as DNA, the CDR3 is TGTGCCAGCAGACGCAGGAGGATGAACACTGAAGCTTTCTTT. Amino acid sequence: CASRRRRMNTEAFF.